Listed below are T cell receptor beta chains from one sample, sequenced in a study of CD8 T cells in ankylosing spondylitis. TCRdb re-analysed the 5' RACE reads in MiXCR, keeping a single row per CDR3 protein. The table has some 330,000 distinct CDR3 sequences, approximately 8.2% seen once. The specimen was blood, either unsorted or a sorted T cell fraction (not recorded which). Receptors were obtained from a male donor with ankylosing spondylitis. Each CDR3 is given without its conserved first and last residue.

j_call v_call cdr3_aa
TRBJ2-3 TRBV7-8 ASSALLVSGGTPDTQY
TRBJ1-5 TRBV12-3/TRBV12-4 ASSLVSGSSNQPQH
TRBJ1-5 TRBV20-1 SAGQPQH
TRBJ2-3 TRBV5-5 ASSWQGARNTDTQY
TRBJ2-2 TRBV5-1 ASSLAGGRETGELF
TRBJ2-7 TRBV18 ASSLASGFTYEQY
TRBJ2-6 TRBV7-6 ASSSGLGANVLT
TRBJ2-5 TRBV6-2/TRBV6-3 ASSRTALSGLQY
TRBJ2-1 TRBV11-2 ASQPGGPTSSYNEQF
TRBJ2-7 TRBV5-1 ASSLSRGAYEQY
TRBJ2-3 TRBV20-1 SARGSLGADTQY
TRBJ1-1 TRBV4-1 ASSQWPGQGSEAF
TRBJ1-2 TRBV10-3 AISELGRGDRNYGYT
TRBJ2-5 TRBV28 ASSPTRGAQETQY
TRBJ1-2 TRBV6-1 ASRRPGQEGYGYT
TRBJ2-7 TRBV3-1 ASHGREQY
TRBJ2-3 TRBV11-2 ASSLVTSGSTDTQY
TRBJ1-2 TRBV3-1 ASSQDLFSGYT
TRBJ2-2 TRBV20-1 STYTGELF
TRBJ2-1 TRBV29-1 SVEDLAGGSSYNEQF
TRBJ2-1 TRBV29-1 SATSTSGSVNEQF
TRBJ2-2 TRBV5-1 ASSSGGGLDTGELF
TRBJ2-7 TRBV7-9 ASRAGRSYEQY
TRBJ2-2 TRBV5-1 ASSGQGKSGELF
TRBJ1-3 TRBV12-3/TRBV12-4 ASSPGTGPGNTIY
TRBJ2-5 TRBV5-1 ASSFTGVEETQY
TRBJ2-3 TRBV29-1 SALAGLSTDTQY
TRBJ2-3 TRBV5-1 ASQRTGQGRDTQY
TRBJ2-2 TRBV11-2 ASSSNRQGSGAGELF
TRBJ2-1 TRBV12-3/TRBV12-4 ASSQPGIAGSHEQF
TRBJ2-7 TRBV6-2/TRBV6-3 ASSQVDSYEQY
TRBJ2-7 TRBV5-4 ASSPGTGSGYEQY
TRBJ1-6 TRBV18 ASALLGQFNSPLH
TRBJ1-5 TRBV5-8 ASSSRRNGNQPQH